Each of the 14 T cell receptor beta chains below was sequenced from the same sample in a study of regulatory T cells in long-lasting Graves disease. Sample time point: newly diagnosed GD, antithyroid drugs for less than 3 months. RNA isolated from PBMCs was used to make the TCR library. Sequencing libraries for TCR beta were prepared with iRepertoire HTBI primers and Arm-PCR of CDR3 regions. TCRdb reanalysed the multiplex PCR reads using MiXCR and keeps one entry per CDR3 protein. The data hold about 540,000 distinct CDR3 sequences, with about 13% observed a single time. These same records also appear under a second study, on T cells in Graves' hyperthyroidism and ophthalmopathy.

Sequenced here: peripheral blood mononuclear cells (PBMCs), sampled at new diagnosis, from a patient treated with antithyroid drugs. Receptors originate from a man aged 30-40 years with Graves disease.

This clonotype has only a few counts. In DNA form, the CDR3 reads TGTGCCACCGATTTTAGACAGGGCCCTTCCTCTGGGGCCAACGTCCTGACTTTC. The encoded protein is CATDFRQGPSSGANVLTF. The chain is built from TRBV10-3 and TRBJ2-6; TRBD1 aligns across 7 bases. The V gene's germline CDR1 is ENHRY and CDR2 SYGVKD. V was clipped by 10 bases and J by 0 bases; unmatched bases: 15. This CDR3 comprises 18 residues.

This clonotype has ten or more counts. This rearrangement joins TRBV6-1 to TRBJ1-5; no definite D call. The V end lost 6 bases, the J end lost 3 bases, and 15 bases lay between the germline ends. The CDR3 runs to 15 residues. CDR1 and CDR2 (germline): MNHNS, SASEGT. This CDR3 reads CASRPLGRNNQPQHF. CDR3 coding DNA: TGTGCCAGCAGGCCCTTAGGTCGGAACAATCAGCCCCAGCATTTT.

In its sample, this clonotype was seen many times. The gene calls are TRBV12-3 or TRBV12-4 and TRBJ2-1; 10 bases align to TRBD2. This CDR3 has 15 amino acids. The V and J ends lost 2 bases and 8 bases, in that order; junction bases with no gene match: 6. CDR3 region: CASSLRLAGVDEQFF. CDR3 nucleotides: TGTGCCAGCAGTTTAAGGCTAGCGGGAGTCGATGAGCAGTTCTTC.

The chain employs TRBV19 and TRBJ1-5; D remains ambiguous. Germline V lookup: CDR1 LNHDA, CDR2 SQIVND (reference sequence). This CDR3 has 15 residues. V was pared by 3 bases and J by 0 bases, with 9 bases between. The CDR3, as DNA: TGTGCCAGTAGTATCGCGGTATATAGCAATCAGCCCCAGCATTTT. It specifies CASSIAVYSNQPQHF.

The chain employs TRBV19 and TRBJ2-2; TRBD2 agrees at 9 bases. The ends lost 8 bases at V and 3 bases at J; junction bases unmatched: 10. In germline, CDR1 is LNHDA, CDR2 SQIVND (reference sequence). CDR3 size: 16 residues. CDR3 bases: TGTGCCAGTCGGACTAGCGCTGTAGGACACACCGGGGAGCTGTTTTTT. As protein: CASRTSAVGHTGELFF.

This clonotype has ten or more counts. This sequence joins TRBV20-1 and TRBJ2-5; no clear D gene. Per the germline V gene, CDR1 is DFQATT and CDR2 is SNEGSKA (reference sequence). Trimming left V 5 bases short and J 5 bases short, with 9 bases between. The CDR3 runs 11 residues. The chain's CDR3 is CSAEPKETQYF. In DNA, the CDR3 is TGCAGTGCTGAACCAAAGGAGACCCAGTACTTC.

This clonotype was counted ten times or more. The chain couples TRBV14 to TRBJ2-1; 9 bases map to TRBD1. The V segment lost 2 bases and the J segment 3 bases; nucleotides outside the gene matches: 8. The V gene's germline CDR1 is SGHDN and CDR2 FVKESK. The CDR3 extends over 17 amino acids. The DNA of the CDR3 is TGTGCCAGCAGCCAAAGGTGGGGACAGGGTATCTACAATGAGCAGTTCTTC. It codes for CASSQRWGQGIYNEQFF.

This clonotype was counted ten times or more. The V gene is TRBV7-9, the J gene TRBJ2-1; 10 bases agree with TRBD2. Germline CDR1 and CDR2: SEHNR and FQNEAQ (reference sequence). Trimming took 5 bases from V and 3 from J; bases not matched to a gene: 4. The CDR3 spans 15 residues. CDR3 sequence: CASSQERGGYNEQFF. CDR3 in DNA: TGTGCCAGCAGCCAGGAGCGGGGGGGCTACAATGAGCAGTTCTTC. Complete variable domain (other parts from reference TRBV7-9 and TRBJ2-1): DTGVSQNPRHKITKRGQNVTFRCDPISEHNRLYWYRQTLGQGPEFLTYFQNEAQLEKSRLLSDRFSAERPKGSFSTLEIQRTEQGDSAMYLCASSQERGGYNEQFFGPGTRLTVL.

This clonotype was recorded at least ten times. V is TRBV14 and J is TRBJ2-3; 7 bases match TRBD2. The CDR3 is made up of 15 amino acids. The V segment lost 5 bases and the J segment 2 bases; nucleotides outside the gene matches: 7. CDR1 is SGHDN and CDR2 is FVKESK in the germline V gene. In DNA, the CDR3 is TGTGCCAGCAGCGCGGGAGTTACCCACACAGATACGCAGTATTTT. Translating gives CASSAGVTHTDTQYF.

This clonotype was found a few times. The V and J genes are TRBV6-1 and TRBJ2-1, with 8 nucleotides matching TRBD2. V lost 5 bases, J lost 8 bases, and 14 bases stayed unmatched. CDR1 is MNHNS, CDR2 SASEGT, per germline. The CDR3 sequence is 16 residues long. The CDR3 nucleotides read TGTGCCAGCAGTCGAAGAAGCGGGACTAGTTTGGATGAGCAGTTCTTC. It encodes CASSRRSGTSLDEQFF.

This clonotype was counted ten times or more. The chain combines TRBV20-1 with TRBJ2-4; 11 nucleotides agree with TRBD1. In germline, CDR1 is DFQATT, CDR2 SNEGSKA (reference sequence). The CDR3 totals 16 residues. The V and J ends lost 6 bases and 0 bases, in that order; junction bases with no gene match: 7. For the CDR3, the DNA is TGCAGTGCCGTTACCGGGACAGGGGGAGCCAAAAACATTCAGTACTTC. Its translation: CSAVTGTGGAKNIQYF.

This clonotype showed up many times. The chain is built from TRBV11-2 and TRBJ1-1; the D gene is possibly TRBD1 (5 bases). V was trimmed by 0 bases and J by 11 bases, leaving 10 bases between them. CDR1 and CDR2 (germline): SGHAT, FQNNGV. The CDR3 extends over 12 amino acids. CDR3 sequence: CASSLDDSSAFF. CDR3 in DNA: TGTGCCAGCAGCTTAGACGACAGCTCGGCTTTCTTT.

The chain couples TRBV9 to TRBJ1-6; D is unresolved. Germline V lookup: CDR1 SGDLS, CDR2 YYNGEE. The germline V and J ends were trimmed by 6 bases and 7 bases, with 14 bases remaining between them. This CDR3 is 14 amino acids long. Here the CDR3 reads CASTWGDLNSPLHF. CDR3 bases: TGTGCCAGCACCTGGGGAGACCTCAATTCACCCCTCCACTTT.

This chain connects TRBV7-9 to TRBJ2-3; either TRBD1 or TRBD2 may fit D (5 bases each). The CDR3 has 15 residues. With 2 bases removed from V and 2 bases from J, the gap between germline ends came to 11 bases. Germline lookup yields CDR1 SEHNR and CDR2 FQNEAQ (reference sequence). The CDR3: CASSLRQGPTDTQYF. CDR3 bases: TGTGCCAGCAGCTTAAGGCAGGGACCCACAGATACGCAGTATTTT.